A selection of T cell receptor beta chains follows, all from one sample in a study of blood T cell repertoires in COVID-19. Produced via immunoSEQ multiplex PCR; TCRdb's table is partial and in-frame only. The table has 450,000 to 500,000 clones, approximately 86% seen once. Sequencing was done on a sample of PBMCs or T cells enriched from blood (not recorded which). These receptor sequences come from a woman aged 18-30 years who had recovered from COVID-19. Both conserved end residues are part of each CDR3. The D gene is left open where the match is weak. Only part of the rows carry a size: once, few, many, or a class if the clone is expanded.

V	D	size	J	DNA	CDR3
TRBV28	NA	NA	TRBJ1-1	TGTGCCAGCAGTCCCACAGGGCACACTGAAGCTTTCTTT	CASSPTGHTEAFF
TRBV28	NA	NA	TRBJ2-7	TGTGCCAGCATGAGAGAGGGAGGAGAGCAGTACTTC	CASMREGGEQYF
TRBV19	NA	once	TRBJ2-5	TGTGCCACCGCTCCACAGGAAGACACCGGCGAGACCCAGTACTTC	CATAPQEDTGETQYF
TRBV5-5	TRBD1	NA	TRBJ1-1	TGTGCCAGCAGCTTGAACGATCAGGGGGCTCCTTTGGGCACTGAAGCTTTCTTT	CASSLNDQGAPLGTEAFF
TRBV19	TRBD1	NA	TRBJ1-4	TGTGCCAGTACCGGGCGCCGGACAGGGGGATGGACTAATGAAAAACTGTTTTTT	CASTGRRTGGWTNEKLFF
TRBV7-6	NA	NA	TRBJ2-3	TGTGCCAGCAGCCCCGTGGCAGCGCATACGCAGTATTTT	CASSPVAAHTQYF
TRBV7-9	TRBD1	NA	TRBJ2-1	TGTGCCAGCAGCCCGAGGGGACAGGGGGCTTATAATGAGCAGTTCTTC	CASSPRGQGAYNEQFF
TRBV11-1	TRBD2	NA	TRBJ2-7	TGTGCCAGCAGCTTACCGGGGGGAGGAGAGCAGTACTTC	CASSLPGGGEQYF
TRBV7-9	TRBD1	once	TRBJ1-6	TGTGCCAGCAGCTTAGGGACAGGGTGGTCACCCCTCCACTTT	CASSLGTGWSPLHF
TRBV2	TRBD2	NA	TRBJ2-2	TGTGCCAGCAGTCCCTCGGGGGGGAGCACCGGGGAGCTGTTTTTT	CASSPSGGSTGELFF
TRBV5-6	NA	NA	TRBJ1-5	TGTGCCAGCACCCGACACGCCGGGGGATTTGGCAATCAGCCCCAGCATTTT	CASTRHAGGFGNQPQHF
TRBV28	TRBD2	NA	TRBJ2-3	TGTGCCAGCAGTTTATACGGGACTAGCGGGGTTTCAGATACGCAGTATTTT	CASSLYGTSGVSDTQYF
TRBV2	TRBD2	NA	TRBJ2-3	TGTGCCAGCACCTTAGCGGGGGCAGGCACAGATACGCAGTATTTT	CASTLAGAGTDTQYF
TRBV7-9	TRBD2	NA	TRBJ2-3	TGTGCCAGCAGTTCCGAGCGGGGGGGCCGGTTAGATACGCAGTATTTT	CASSSERGGRLDTQYF
TRBV28	NA	NA	TRBJ2-3	TGTGCCAGCAGACTACAATCCTCCACAGATACGCAGTATTTT	CASRLQSSTDTQYF
TRBV20-1	TRBD2	NA	TRBJ2-3	TGCAGTGCTAGTCAAGCGGGGGGGCCGGAAGATACGCAGTATTTT	CSASQAGGPEDTQYF
TRBV7-2	NA	NA	TRBJ1-6	TGTGCCAGCAGCGGAGATTCACCCCTCCACTTT	CASSGDSPLHF
TRBV10-2	TRBD1	NA	TRBJ1-5	TGCGCCAGCAGTCTCTCAACCGGGACAGGGGATCAGCCCCAGCATTTT	CASSLSTGTGDQPQHF
TRBV19	TRBD2	NA	TRBJ2-7	TGTGCCAGTAGTTCCCGACTAGCGGGGGACTTCTACGAGCAGTACTTC	CASSSRLAGDFYEQYF
TRBV2	NA	NA	TRBJ2-1	TGTGCCAGCAGTTGGACCCAGGGCTCCTACAATGAGCAGTTCTTC	CASSWTQGSYNEQFF
TRBV1	NA	NA	TRBJ2-7	TGCACCAGCAGCCGAGTAGGACAGACCTTAGGCTACGAGCAGTACTTC	CTSSRVGQTLGYEQYF
TRBV2	NA	NA	TRBJ2-1	TGTGCCAGCAGTGAAGAGTCAGGCGATGAGCAGTTCTTC	CASSEESGDEQFF
TRBV12-3/TRBV12-4	TRBD2	few	TRBJ2-1	TGTGCCAGCAGTTTGGGGGGGAATGAGCAGTTCTTC	CASSLGGNEQFF
TRBV7-9	NA	NA	TRBJ1-2	TGTGCCAGCAGTTATATAAGAGGTTCCTATGGCTACACCTTC	CASSYIRGSYGYTF
TRBV6-1	TRBD2	NA	TRBJ2-1	TGTGCCAGCAGTGATCCTGGACTAGCGGGAACAGGGAATGAGCAGTTCTTC	CASSDPGLAGTGNEQFF
TRBV27	NA	NA	TRBJ1-2	TGTGCCAGCAGTTTAACAGGGAGGGCCTACTATGGCTACACCTTC	CASSLTGRAYYGYTF
TRBV5-4	NA	NA	TRBJ2-7	TGTGCCAGCAGCCTCACAGGGCCCCACGAGCAGTACTTC	CASSLTGPHEQYF
TRBV18	NA	NA	TRBJ2-3	TGTGCCAGCTCACGGGCAGGTAGCACAGATACGCAGTATTTT	CASSRAGSTDTQYF
TRBV2	NA	NA	TRBJ1-5	TGTGCCAGCCGGGGTCGGATGGCCACCGTTTATAGCAATCAGCCCCAGCATTTT	CASRGRMATVYSNQPQHF
TRBV18	NA	NA	TRBJ2-3	TGTGCCAGCTCGTTCTTCGGAGCTAGCACAGATACGCAGTATTTT	CASSFFGASTDTQYF
TRBV19	NA	NA	TRBJ1-2	TGTGCCACCGTGGGGGGGGCGTCGGGCTATGGCTACACCTTC	CATVGGASGYGYTF
TRBV7-2	NA	NA	TRBJ2-7	TGTGCCAGCAGCTTAAGGAGGGGATCCTACGAGCAGTACTTC	CASSLRRGSYEQYF
TRBV19	NA	NA	TRBJ1-2	TGTGCCAGTACCAGACTCGGGACATCGGATGGCTACACCTTC	CASTRLGTSDGYTF
TRBV28	NA	NA	TRBJ1-2	TGTGCCAGCACTCCCGGGACTCTCTATGGCTACACCTTC	CASTPGTLYGYTF
TRBV28	NA	NA	TRBJ1-4	TGTGCCAGCAGTTTGTTGAGCCCGGGGAGGGCTGAAAAACTGTTTTTT	CASSLLSPGRAEKLFF
TRBV3-1/TRBV3-2	TRBD1	NA	TRBJ1-5	TGTGCCAGCAGCCGGGACAGGGGCCAGCCCCAGCATTTT	CASSRDRGQPQHF
TRBV7-8	NA	NA	TRBJ1-2	TGTGCCAGAATCGCTGGGCAGAGTAACTATGGCTACACCTTC	CARIAGQSNYGYTF
TRBV27	TRBD2	NA	TRBJ2-5	TGTGCCAGCAGTCAGCGGGGGGGCTTCGGCCAAGAGACCCAGTACTTC	CASSQRGGFGQETQYF
TRBV10-1	NA	NA	TRBJ1-1	TGCGCCAGCAGTGAGTCGGGGGCCACTGAAGCTTTCTTT	CASSESGATEAFF
TRBV3-1/TRBV3-2	TRBD1	NA	TRBJ2-5	TGTGCCAGCAGCCCTATTACCGGGACAGGGTTTCAAGAGACCCAGTACTTC	CASSPITGTGFQETQYF
TRBV13	TRBD1	NA	TRBJ2-7	TGTGCCAGCAGTGACGGACAGGGGGCGTACGAGCAGTACTTC	CASSDGQGAYEQYF
TRBV7-8	NA	NA	TRBJ2-1	TGTGCCAGCAATCCGGGTCTAGCGCTTCACAATGAGCAGTTCTTC	CASNPGLALHNEQFF
TRBV11-1	NA	NA	TRBJ2-7	TGTGCCAGCAGCCCAAGTGGAGACGGGTCCTACGAGCAGTACTTC	CASSPSGDGSYEQYF
TRBV6-5	NA	NA	TRBJ1-2	TGTGCCGTTCAAAGCCAGGAAATCTATGGCTACACCTTC	CAVQSQEIYGYTF
TRBV24-1	NA	NA	TRBJ2-2	TGTGCCACCAAGGGGGCGAACACCGGGGAGCTGTTTTTT	CATKGANTGELFF
TRBV2	NA	NA	TRBJ1-2	TGTGCCAGCAATCTCAGGAGGGAACGTGGCTACACCTTC	CASNLRRERGYTF
TRBV7-9	NA	NA	TRBJ1-5	TGTGCCAGCAGCAGAGCCACCAATCAGCCCCAGCATTTT	CASSRATNQPQHF
TRBV7-6	NA	NA	TRBJ1-6	TGTGCCAGCAGCCTACGACCGGGGGGAGAGGGTTCACCCCTCCACTTT	CASSLRPGGEGSPLHF
TRBV30	NA	NA	TRBJ1-6	TGTGCCTGGAAGGACAGACATAATTCACCCCTCCACTTT	CAWKDRHNSPLHF
TRBV15	NA	NA	TRBJ1-1	TGTGCCACCAGATCAGATGCAGCGTGGCCGAACACTGAAGCTTTCTTT	CATRSDAAWPNTEAFF
TRBV28	NA	NA	TRBJ1-6	TGTGCCAGCACCCGCGGAGGGAGGTCACCCCTCCACTTT	CASTRGGRSPLHF
TRBV9	TRBD2	once	TRBJ2-2	TGTGCCAGCAGCCCGTCTGGCGGGGGGGCCAGCGGGGAGCTGTTTTTT	CASSPSGGGASGELFF
TRBV2	NA	NA	TRBJ1-2	TGTGCCAGCAGTGACGGTCCCTATGGCTACACCTTC	CASSDGPYGYTF
TRBV16	NA	NA	TRBJ2-1	TGTGCCAGCAGCCTGACAGACTACAATGAGCAGTTCTTC	CASSLTDYNEQFF
TRBV5-1	NA	once	TRBJ2-1	TGCGCCAGCAGCTTGGGGGCCCTTAGCTCCTACAATGAGCAGTTCTTC	CASSLGALSSYNEQFF
TRBV5-1	NA	NA	TRBJ1-1	TGCGCCAGCAGCTTGGCCCGGGAGAACACTGAAGCTTTCTTT	CASSLARENTEAFF
TRBV2	TRBD1	NA	TRBJ1-2	TGTGCCAGCAGTCCCGGGACAGGGTTGGGATATGGCTACACCTTC	CASSPGTGLGYGYTF
TRBV11-2	NA	NA	TRBJ2-7	TGTGCCAGCAGCTCTCCGGGACACTCCTACGAGCAGTACTTC	CASSSPGHSYEQYF
TRBV6-1	NA	NA	TRBJ2-2	TGTGCCAGCAGTGAAGGGGGCTCAGACACCGGGGAGCTGTTTTTT	CASSEGGSDTGELFF